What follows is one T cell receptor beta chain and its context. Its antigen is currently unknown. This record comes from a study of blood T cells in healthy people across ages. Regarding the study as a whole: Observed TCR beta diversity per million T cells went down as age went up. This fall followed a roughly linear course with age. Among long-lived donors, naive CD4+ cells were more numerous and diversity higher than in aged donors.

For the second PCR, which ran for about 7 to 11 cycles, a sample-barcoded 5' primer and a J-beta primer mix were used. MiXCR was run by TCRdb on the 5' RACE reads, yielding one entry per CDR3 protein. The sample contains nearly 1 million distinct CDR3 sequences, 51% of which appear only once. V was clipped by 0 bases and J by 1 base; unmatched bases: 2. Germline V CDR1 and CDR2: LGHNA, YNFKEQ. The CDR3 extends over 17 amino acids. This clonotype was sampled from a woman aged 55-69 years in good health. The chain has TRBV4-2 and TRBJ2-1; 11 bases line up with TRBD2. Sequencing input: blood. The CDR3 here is CASSQELAGVSYNEQFF. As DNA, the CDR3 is TGTGCCAGCAGCCAAGAACTAGCGGGAGTGTCCTACAATGAGCAGTTCTTC.